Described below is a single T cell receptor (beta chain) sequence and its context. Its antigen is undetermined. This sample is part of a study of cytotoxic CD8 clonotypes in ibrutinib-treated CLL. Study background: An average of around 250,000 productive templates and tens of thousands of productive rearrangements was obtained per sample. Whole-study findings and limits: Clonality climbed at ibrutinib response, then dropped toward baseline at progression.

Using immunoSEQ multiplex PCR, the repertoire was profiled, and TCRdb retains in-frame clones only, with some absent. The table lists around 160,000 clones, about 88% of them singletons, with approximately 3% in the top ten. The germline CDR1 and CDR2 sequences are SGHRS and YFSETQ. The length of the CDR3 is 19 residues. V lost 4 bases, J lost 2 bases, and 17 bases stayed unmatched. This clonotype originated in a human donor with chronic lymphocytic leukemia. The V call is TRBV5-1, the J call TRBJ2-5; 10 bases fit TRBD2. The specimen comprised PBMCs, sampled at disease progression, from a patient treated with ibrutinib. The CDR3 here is CASSPVIGGLAGVQETQYF. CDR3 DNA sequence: TGCGCCAGCAGCCCGGTTATCGGCGGCCTAGCGGGAGTACAAGAGACCCAGTACTTC. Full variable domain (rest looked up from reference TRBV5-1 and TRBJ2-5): KAGVTQTPRYLIKTRGQQVTLSCSPISGHRSVSWYQQTPGQGLQFLFEYFSETQRNKGNFPGRFSGRQFSNSRSEMNVSTLELGDSALYLCASSPVIGGLAGVQETQYFGPGTRLLVL.